This record covers a single T cell receptor beta chain. Its antigen is not identified. CDR3 size: 12 residues. Germline V gives CDR1 MNHEY, CDR2 SMNVEV (reference sequence). Trimming took off 6 bases at V and 4 bases at J, with 9 bases between the two ends. Treatment meaning: skin biopsy from PPD injection site in Mantoux-positive individual. The library had UMIs added by 3' ligation of an oligonucleotide to TCR cDNA. Individuals with a positive Mantoux test gave biopsies from PPD-injected skin. This record belongs to a study of naive and memory T cell subsets. General study points: TCRs were reportedly recovered from both biopsy types, mostly tuberculin test sites. Potentially, T cell activation and differentiation skew this RNA-based measurement.

Ligated cDNA underwent four rounds of PCR with nested alpha and beta constant region primers and SP2. Alpha and beta constant region primers primed reverse transcription for blood and skin samples. TCRdb re-called the UMI-ligation and nested PCR reads with MiXCR, one entry per CDR3 protein. Here the sample spans tens of thousands of distinct CDR3 sequences, 8% to 13% being singletons. This TCR was recovered from an adult in good health. The material sequenced was skin, taken from a tuberculin skin test site. The chain is built from TRBV27 and TRBJ2-5, with D uncertain. The CDR3 nucleotides read TGTGCCAGCAGGGCCACCGGAGAGACCCAGTACTTC. Protein sequence: CASRATGETQYF.